Listed here are 20 T cell receptor beta chains from one sample, sequenced in a study of blood T cells in healthy people across ages (dated by TCRdb to between 2015 and 2016). Receptors were amplified or captured by 5' RACE. Data came from an Illumina HiSeq 2500. A second PCR of roughly 7 to 11 cycles was run with a J-beta primer mix and a sample-barcoded 5' primer. TCRdb reanalyzed the raw reads on its own, using fastp at Q25 for trimming and MiXCR for clone calling, and kept in-frame beta chains. Each CDR3 protein appears once, grouped with its most common genes and DNA. The table for this sample lists 700,000 to 950,000 distinct CDR3 sequences; 58% of them were counted only once. The ten largest make up roughly 22% of the sample. Sequenced input: blood. The source is a young man in good health.

This clonotype occurred a few times. V usage is TRBV20-1 and J usage is TRBJ2-7; TRBD2 aligns across 13 bases. The CDR3 spans 14 residues. Germline V gene data show CDR1 as DFQATT and CDR2 as SNEGSKA (reference sequence). V lost 3 bases, J lost 4 bases, and 3 bases stayed unmatched. This chain's CDR3 is CSARGTSGNYEQYF. CDR3 coding DNA: TGCAGTGCTAGGGGGACTAGCGGGAATTACGAGCAGTACTTC.

This clonotype has a handful of counts. J is TRBJ2-7 and V is TRBV29-1; D assignment may be TRBD1 or TRBD2 (6 bases each). Germline V lookup: CDR1 SQVTM, CDR2 ANQGSEA. There are 14 residues in the CDR3. Trimming cost V 2 bases and J 0 bases, with 11 bases left between them. CDR3 DNA sequence: TGCAGCGTTGAAAAACAGGGAGGCTCCTACGAGCAGTACTTC. Amino acid sequence: CSVEKQGGSYEQYF.

The chain combines TRBV7-2 with TRBJ1-5; no clear D. Germline V CDR1 and CDR2: SGHTA, FQGNSA. V was trimmed by 2 bases and J by 4 bases, leaving 6 bases between them. CDR3 size: 13 residues. In DNA form, the CDR3 reads TGTGCCAGCAGCTTATGGTGGAATCAGCCCCAGCATTTT. It yields the protein CASSLWWNQPQHF.

The V call is TRBV7-2, the J call TRBJ2-6, with D possibly being TRBD1 (5 bases). This CDR3 comprises 18 residues. Germline V gene lookup returns CDR1 SGHTA and CDR2 FQGNSA. Trimming removed 2 bases at V and 0 bases at J, with 14 bases between. The CDR3 spells CASSLMGQGNSGANVLTF. The CDR3 region has the DNA TGTGCCAGCAGCTTAATGGGGCAGGGTAACTCTGGGGCCAACGTCCTGACTTTC.

DNA for the CDR3: TGTGCCAGCAGCGCCTCTAGCGGGAGTTTTTTTGAGCAGTTCTTC. It encodes CASSASSGSFFEQFF. The chain carries TRBV9 and TRBJ2-1, with 10 bases that match TRBD2. The germline gives CDR1 SGDLS, CDR2 YYNGEE. The ends lost 3 bases at V and 9 bases at J; junction bases unmatched: 9. The CDR3 extends over 15 amino acids.

The J gene is TRBJ2-2, the V gene TRBV6-2 or TRBV6-3; no reliable D call. The ends were cut back, 7 bases at V and 1 base at J, with 10 bases in the middle. Germline CDR1 MNHEY, CDR2 SVGEGT. CDR3 length: 14 amino acids. The CDR3 DNA sequence: TGTGCCAGCATGTCCAATGTGAACACCGGGGAGCTGTTTTTT. Its protein product is CASMSNVNTGELFF.

The rearrangement uses TRBV29-1 and TRBJ2-1; TRBD2 might be the D (5 bases). Trimming cost V 6 bases and J 6 bases, with 24 bases left between them. This CDR3 is 16 amino acids long. Germline CDR1 reads SQVTM; CDR2 reads ANQGSEA. In DNA, the CDR3 is TGCAGCGTAGTACCGGACGGATCGACTAAAGTCAATGAGCAGTTCTTC. Its protein is CSVVPDGSTKVNEQFF.

This chain joins TRBV3-1 and TRBJ2-7; D is perhaps TRBD2 (7 bases). Trimming cost V 3 bases and J 3 bases, with 9 bases left between them. The CDR3 runs 13 residues. Germline values: CDR1 LGHDT, CDR2 YNNKEL (reference sequence). This CDR3 reads CASSQGGGYEQYF. The CDR3 DNA is TGTGCCAGCAGCCAGGGAGGGGGCTACGAGCAGTACTTC.

This clonotype was recorded many times. CDR3 sequence reads: CATTTPGGWWGYTF. The CDR3 region has the DNA TGTGCCACCACAACCCCAGGGGGCTGGTGGGGCTACACCTTC. V and J are TRBV7-9 and TRBJ1-2, with 8 bases fitting TRBD1. Germline V gene lookup returns CDR1 SEHNR and CDR2 FQNEAQ (reference sequence). This CDR3 has 14 residues. J was trimmed by 8 bases and V by 10 bases; bases with no gene match: 15.

This sequence joins TRBV5-1 and TRBJ2-3, with D tentatively TRBD2 (6 bases). Germline-derived CDR1 and CDR2 are SGHRS and YFSETQ. V gave up 7 bases and J gave up 1 base, with 13 bases separating them. The CDR3 is 14 amino acids. This CDR3 is CASGAGYRTDTQYF. The DNA of the CDR3 is TGCGCCAGCGGAGCGGGCTACCGCACAGATACGCAGTATTTT.

The DNA of the CDR3 is TGCAGTGCCCCTGGAGCGAGCGGGTTAGAGACCCAGTACTTC. Translation gives CSAPGASGLETQYF. The chain has TRBV20-1 and TRBJ2-5, with a weak D call TRBD2 (6 bases). The CDR3 covers 14 residues. V lost 6 bases, J lost 4 bases, and 18 bases lay in between. Germline V gene sequence: CDR1 DFQATT, CDR2 SNEGSKA (reference sequence).

The rearrangement links TRBV7-8 to TRBJ2-7; D is perhaps TRBD2 (5 bases). Trimming removed 7 bases from V and 2 bases from J, with 12 bases in between. This CDR3 is 13 amino acids long. Per the germline V gene, CDR1 is SGHVS and CDR2 is FQNEAQ. The CDR3 DNA is TGTGCCAGCACCTACGGGGTAGCCTACGAGCAGTACTTC. As protein: CASTYGVAYEQYF.

The rearrangement uses TRBV10-1 and TRBJ2-1; 7 bases agree with TRBD2. The CDR3 has 16 residues. With V trimmed by 0 bases and J by 7 bases, 9 bases remained unmatched. Germline lookup yields CDR1 WNHNN and CDR2 SYGVQD (reference sequence). The CDR3 region has the DNA TGCGCCAGCAGTGAGTCGATCCCGGGGGGACTGAATGAGCAGTTCTTC. This encodes CASSESIPGGLNEQFF.

This clonotype was counted between two and nine times. The chain employs TRBV13 and TRBJ2-7; D is unclear. The length of the CDR3 is 12 residues. Trimming removed 6 bases from V and 5 bases from J, with 11 bases in between. Germline V gene sequence: CDR1 PRHDT, CDR2 FYEKMQ (reference sequence). CDR3 region: CASRPVGNEQYF. DNA of the CDR3: TGTGCCAGCAGACCCGTTGGGAACGAGCAGTACTTC.

J is TRBJ1-5 and V is TRBV10-3; no firm D call. This CDR3 spans 14 amino acids. Trimming shortened V by 3 bases and J by 4 bases, and 10 bases separated the two germline ends. Germline assignment: CDR1 ENHRY and CDR2 SYGVKD. The CDR3 sequence is CAISDPTVNQPQHF. In DNA form, the CDR3 reads TGTGCCATCAGTGACCCGACGGTAAATCAGCCCCAGCATTTT.

Concerning this clonotype: This clone may be a read error of a much larger clone one base away. The V call is TRBV5-1, the J call TRBJ2-1, with 9 positions matching TRBD1. The DNA end is a closer match to TRBJ2-7, so the J assignment may be wrong. Germline V CDR1 and CDR2: SGHRS, YFSETQ. The CDR3 runs to 16 residues. The DNA for the CDR3 is TGCGCCAGCAGCCCGACCGGGACAGGGTATAACAATGAGCAGTACTTC. Amino acids: CASSPTGTGYNNEQYF.

V is TRBV7-2 and J is TRBJ2-1; possibly TRBD1 for D (5 bases). Trimming shortened V by 0 bases and J by 0 bases, and 9 bases separated the two germline ends. The CDR3 contains 16 residues. Germline-derived CDR1 and CDR2 are SGHTA and FQGNSA. CDR3 sequence: CASSLALRGSYNEQFF. The CDR3 DNA sequence: TGTGCCAGCAGCTTAGCGCTAAGGGGCTCCTACAATGAGCAGTTCTTC.

Notes on this clonotype: Germline and junction disagree at one end, which may indicate a read error. The V and J genes are TRBV4-3 and TRBJ2-3; D is uncertain. This CDR3 spans 15 amino acids. Germline V lookup: CDR1 LGHNA, CDR2 YSLEER. CDR3 loop: CANSQDVWITDTQYF. The CDR3 DNA is TGCGCCAACAGCCAAGATGTCTGGATCACAGATACGCAGTATTTT.

The J gene is TRBJ2-7, the V gene TRBV7-2; D uncertain. The length of the CDR3 is 14 residues. The germline V and J ends were trimmed by 0 bases and 5 bases, with 11 bases remaining between them. Germline assignment: CDR1 SGHTA and CDR2 FQGNSA. This CDR3 is CASSLAGLPDEQYF. The CDR3 DNA reads as TGTGCCAGCAGCTTAGCGGGATTGCCCGACGAGCAGTACTTC.

The genes are TRBV10-3 and TRBJ2-1; unclear D gene. CDR1 and CDR2 from the germline V gene are ENHRY and SYGVKD. This CDR3 comprises 13 residues. Deletions cut 8 bases from V and 1 base from J, with 9 bases between. Here the CDR3 DNA reads TGTGCCATCTCTAACGGATCCTACAATGAGCAGTTCTTC. It translates to CAISNGSYNEQFF.